The rows below give T cell receptor beta chains drawn from one sample of a study of OX40 agonist ivuxolimab in advanced cancers. Using immunoSEQ multiplex PCR, the repertoire was profiled, and TCRdb retains in-frame clones only, with some absent. In the table there are roughly 32,000 clones, more than 70% of which are singletons. The sequencing here drew on CD4+ or CD8+ T cells sorted from blood, taken in a trial of the OX40 agonist ivuxolimab. The receptors derive from an adult with an advanced solid tumor such as melanoma, head and neck, liver or kidney cancer. Each CDR3 is given with its conserved first and last residue. A D gene is named only where the DNA matches it firmly. Clone size, where shown, is once, few, many, or a class for clones that have expanded.

TRBV2	-	-	TRBJ2-1	CASFWAPVGNEQFF	TGTGCCAGTTTCTGGGCGCCAGTAGGCAATGAGCAGTTCTTC
TRBV6-1	-	TRBD1	TRBJ1-1	CASSGRGQPTGAFF	TGTGCCAGCAGTGGGCGGGGACAGCCCACTGGGGCTTTCTTT
TRBV5-4	-	TRBD1	TRBJ2-3	CATQQGAVDTQYF	TGTGCCACCCAACAGGGGGCAGTAGATACGCAGTATTTT
TRBV4-2	-	-	TRBJ2-5	CASSQEFWETQYF	TGTGCCAGCAGCCAAGAATTCTGGGAGACCCAGTACTTC
TRBV30	-	TRBD1	TRBJ1-2	CAWSLEGAGGYTF	TGTGCCTGGAGTCTGGAGGGGGCCGGTGGCTACACCTTC
TRBV2	-	TRBD1	TRBJ2-7	CASIGQAYEQYF	TGTGCCAGCATAGGACAGGCCTACGAGCAGTACTTC
TRBV11-2	-	TRBD1	TRBJ2-7	CASTPSTGGVYEQYF	TGTGCCAGCACCCCAAGCACAGGGGGCGTCTACGAGCAGTACTTC
TRBV28	-	TRBD2	TRBJ2-5	CASRGAGGQETQYF	TGTGCCAGCAGAGGAGCGGGGGGCCAAGAGACCCAGTACTTC
TRBV7-4	few	TRBD1	TRBJ2-7	CASSLEAQGAEYEQYF	TGTGCCAGCAGCTTAGAAGCGCAGGGGGCTGAGTACGAGCAGTACTTC
TRBV4-1	few	TRBD1	TRBJ1-2	CASSHTRDRGRIDYGYTF	TGCGCCAGCAGCCATACCCGGGACAGGGGGCGCATAGACTATGGCTACACCTTC
TRBV27	few	-	TRBJ1-2	CASTKRGSYGYTF	TGTGCCAGCACCAAAAGGGGCAGCTATGGCTACACCTTC
TRBV6-1	-	-	TRBJ2-5	CASEGYRETQYF	TGTGCCAGCGAAGGCTATCGAGAGACCCAGTACTTC
TRBV25-1	-	-	TRBJ1-6	CASSDPGNNSPLHF	TGTGCCAGCAGTGATCCGGGGAATAATTCACCCCTCCACTTT
TRBV7-6	-	-	TRBJ2-2	CASSLTDSPTGELFF	TGTGCCAGCAGCTTGACAGACTCACCCACCGGGGAGCTGTTTTTT
TRBV5-1	once	-	TRBJ2-1	CASSSDQLSYNEQFF	TGCGCCAGCAGCTCAGACCAACTGAGCTACAATGAGCAGTTCTTC
TRBV5-1	-	-	TRBJ1-2	CASSLAGQVYGYTF	TGCGCCAGCAGCTTAGCAGGGCAGGTCTATGGCTACACCTTC
TRBV29-1	once	TRBD1	TRBJ2-7	CSVGTGGYEQYF	TGCAGCGTCGGGACAGGGGGCTACGAGCAGTACTTC
TRBV7-2	-	-	TRBJ2-5	CASSSLGGTGYQETQYF	TGTGCCAGCAGCTCCTTAGGGGGGACCGGGTACCAAGAGACCCAGTACTTC
TRBV5-1	-	-	TRBJ2-6	CASSSGVSGANVLTF	TGCGCCAGCAGCTCCGGGGTCTCTGGGGCCAACGTCCTGACTTTC
TRBV7-2	few	-	TRBJ2-7	CASSFSIREQYF	TGTGCCAGCAGCTTTAGCATCCGCGAGCAGTACTTC
TRBV6-5	-	-	TRBJ1-1	CASSYSFQYTEAFF	TGTGCCAGCAGTTACTCGTTTCAGTACACTGAAGCTTTCTTT
TRBV7-9	-	-	TRBJ1-2	CASSLVQGGTGYTF	TGTGCCAGCAGCTTAGTCCAGGGAGGAACGGGCTACACCTTC
TRBV4-1	-	TRBD2	TRBJ2-2	CASSLGTSVVGELFF	TGCGCCAGCAGCCTAGGGACTAGCGTGGTCGGGGAGCTGTTTTTT
TRBV19	-	-	TRBJ2-5	CASLGTHRGGETQYF	TGTGCCAGTTTGGGGACACATAGGGGGGGAGAGACCCAGTACTTC
TRBV5-4	-	TRBD1	TRBJ1-1	CASSQTGGTEKAFF	TGTGCCAGCAGCCAGACAGGGGGAACTGAAAAAGCTTTCTTT
TRBV6-5	-	TRBD1	TRBJ1-1	CASSIQGFTEAFF	TGTGCCAGCAGTATACAGGGGTTCACTGAAGCTTTCTTT
TRBV5-6	-	TRBD1	TRBJ1-2	CASIPRGGGYGYTF	TGTGCCAGCATTCCCAGGGGGGGTGGCTATGGCTACACCTTC
TRBV27	few	-	TRBJ1-1	CASRPLGGTEAFF	TGTGCCAGCAGGCCCTTGGGGGGAACTGAAGCTTTCTTT
TRBV2	-	TRBD1	TRBJ2-7	CASSDTFWGTGVFEQYF	TGTGCCAGCAGTGACACATTCTGGGGGACAGGGGTGTTCGAGCAGTACTTC
TRBV11-2	-	TRBD1	TRBJ2-7	CASSLGTGTRILWEQYF	TGTGCCAGCAGCTTGGGGACAGGGACAAGGATATTATGGGAGCAGTACTTC
TRBV11-2	-	-	TRBJ2-5	CASSLVRVTQGTQYF	TGTGCCAGCAGCTTAGTACGGGTAACCCAGGGGACCCAGTACTTC
TRBV2	few	TRBD1	TRBJ1-2	CASSELDRGEVYGYTF	TGTGCCAGCAGTGAATTAGACAGGGGAGAGGTGTATGGCTACACCTTC
TRBV30	-	-	TRBJ2-2	CAWTTGRVAGELFF	TGTGCCTGGACCACAGGGAGGGTGGCCGGGGAGCTGTTTTTT
TRBV30	-	TRBD1	TRBJ2-3	CATYLLSRTGDTQYF	TGTGCCACGTACCTCTTAAGTAGGACAGGGGATACGCAGTATTTT
TRBV19	few	-	TRBJ1-5	CASRQLTESNQPQHF	TGTGCCAGTAGACAACTCACCGAAAGCAATCAGCCCCAGCATTTT
TRBV19	-	-	TRBJ1-1	CASSIVPDRNTEAFF	TGTGCCAGTAGTATAGTACCGGACCGGAACACTGAAGCTTTCTTT
TRBV11-2	-	-	TRBJ2-7	CASSPQGVGLGDYEQYF	TGTGCCAGCAGTCCACAGGGTGTAGGGTTAGGGGACTACGAGCAGTACTTC
TRBV5-1	few	-	TRBJ2-7	CASRGASAEQYF	TGCGCCAGCCGGGGGGCCTCGGCCGAGCAGTACTTC
TRBV19	-	TRBD2	TRBJ2-5	CASSSYGPGTSGGNQETQYF	TGTGCCAGTAGCTCATATGGCCCAGGGACTAGCGGGGGGAACCAAGAGACCCAGTACTTC
TRBV7-9	-	TRBD2	TRBJ2-1	CASSRPGGALGNEQFF	TGTGCCAGCAGCCGGCCCGGGGGGGCCTTAGGGAATGAGCAGTTCTTC
TRBV5-4	-	-	TRBJ2-2	CASSLRNTGELFF	TGTGCCAGCAGCCTGAGGAACACCGGGGAGCTGTTTTTT